The 10 T cell receptor beta chains below come from one sample, sequenced in a study of T cells after yellow fever vaccination. TCRdb called the 5' RACE reads again in MiXCR, with one record for every CDR3 protein. The sample shows about 260,000 distinct CDR3 sequences, roughly 5.6% of them seen only once. The input for sequencing was CD4+ T cells sorted from PBMCs, taken on the day of the yellow fever booster vaccination. The receptors derive from a man between 18 and 29 years old who received the YFV17D yellow fever vaccine.

This rearrangement joins TRBV10-1 to TRBJ2-1; D might be TRBD1 or TRBD2, each matching 5 bases. V lost 6 bases to trimming and J lost 8 bases, with 17 bases between them. The CDR3 spans 14 residues. The germline V gene encodes CDR1 WNHNN and CDR2 SYGVQD (reference sequence). The CDR3 protein is CASRSPGPIDEQFF. The CDR3 DNA follows: TGCGCCAGCAGAAGCCCGGGGCCAATCGATGAGCAGTTCTTC.

This clonotype was counted between two and nine times. The gene calls are TRBV5-1 and TRBJ2-5; the D is unclear. The V end lost 1 base, the J end lost 4 bases, and 11 bases lay between the germline ends. CDR3 length: 14 residues. Germline CDR1 reads SGHRS; CDR2 reads YFSETQ. CDR3 sequence: CASSLSARAETQYF. DNA for the CDR3: TGCGCCAGCAGCTTGTCGGCTCGAGCAGAGACCCAGTACTTC.

The rearrangement links TRBV20-1 to TRBJ1-1; D perhaps matches TRBD1 (5 bases). CDR1 and CDR2 (germline): DFQATT, SNEGSKA (reference sequence). V dropped 8 bases and J dropped 3 bases, with 13 bases sitting between them. This CDR3 region has 12 residues. The CDR3 DNA follows: TGCAGTCCCAAGGAAGGGGACACTGAAGCTTTCTTT. Amino acid sequence: CSPKEGDTEAFF.

This clonotype was counted many times. The chain couples TRBV7-2 to TRBJ2-6; 8 bases are a match to TRBD1. The CDR3 runs to 17 residues. Germline V gives CDR1 SGHTA, CDR2 FQGNSA. J lost 0 bases, V lost 5 bases, and 6 bases had no gene match. CDR3: CASSQGQAYSGANVLTF. CDR3 in DNA: TGTGCCAGCAGCCAGGGACAGGCATACTCTGGGGCCAACGTCCTGACTTTC. Complete variable domain (other parts from reference TRBV7-2 and TRBJ2-6): GAGVSQSPSNKVTEKGKDVELRCDPISGHTALYWYRQSLGQGLEFLIYFQGNSAPDKSGLPSDRFSAERTGGSVSTLTIQRTQQEDSAVYLCASSQGQAYSGANVLTFGAGSRLTVL.

V and J are TRBV5-1 and TRBJ1-2; the D is unclear. The V gene lost 0 bases and the J gene lost 6 bases, with 15 bases spanning the gap. Germline lookup yields CDR1 SGHRS and CDR2 YFSETQ. The CDR3 sequence is 15 residues long. CDR3 coding DNA: TGCGCCAGCAGCTTGGGATCTTCGGGTTCTCATGGCTACACCTTC. Amino acid sequence: CASSLGSSGSHGYTF.

This clonotype showed up just a few times. The rearrangement links TRBV5-4 to TRBJ2-5; no reliable D call. This CDR3 has 14 residues. V gave up 0 bases and J gave up 5 bases, with 11 bases separating them. Germline assignment: CDR1 SGHNT and CDR2 YYREEE (reference sequence). The CDR3 coding sequence is TGTGCCAGCAGCTTGGTGGGCAATGCGGAGACCCAGTACTTC. Encoded protein: CASSLVGNAETQYF.

This clonotype showed up just a few times. V and J are TRBV18 and TRBJ2-7; 9 nucleotides match TRBD1. Germline V lookup: CDR1 KGHSH, CDR2 LQKENI. This CDR3 region has 14 residues. V lost 5 bases to trimming and J lost 3 bases; unmatched junction nucleotides: 5. The CDR3 DNA follows: TGTGCCAGCTCATCCAGACAGGGGGACTACGAGCAGTACTTC. This encodes CASSSRQGDYEQYF. Supplemented by reference TRBV18 and TRBJ2-7, the full variable domain reads NAGVMQNPRHLVRRRGQEARLRCSPMKGHSHVYWYRQLPEEGLKFMVYLQKENIIDESGMPKERFSAEFPKEGPSILRIQQVVRGDSAAYFCASSSRQGDYEQYFGPGTRLTVT.

J is TRBJ2-5 and V is TRBV10-3; D might be TRBD2 (6 bases). CDR1 is ENHRY, CDR2 SYGVKD, per germline. This CDR3 has 15 residues. V was pared by 11 bases and J by 1 base, with 20 bases between. The CDR3 nucleotides read TGTGCCTCAGGGCGGGTCGGGGGAATCCAAGAGACCCAGTACTTC. Protein product: CASGRVGGIQETQYF.

This clonotype has only a few counts. The chain joins TRBV6-6 to TRBJ1-5; D perhaps matches TRBD1 (5 bases). V was shortened by 4 bases and J by 1 base, with 11 bases between the two germline ends. There are 15 residues in the CDR3. Germline V gives CDR1 MNHNY, CDR2 SVGAGI (reference sequence). The CDR3 loop reads CASSSEGASNQPQHF. The CDR3 DNA sequence: TGTGCCAGCAGTTCGGAAGGGGCCAGCAATCAGCCCCAGCATTTT.

At least ten counts were recorded for this clonotype. The chain recombines TRBV7-2 with TRBJ2-3; D uncertain. Trimming left V 1 base short and J 0 bases short, with 8 bases between. The CDR3 totals 15 residues. The germline gives CDR1 SGHTA, CDR2 FQGNSA. The CDR3 loop is CASSLVEVSTDTQYF. CDR3 in DNA: TGTGCCAGCAGCTTAGTCGAGGTTAGCACAGATACGCAGTATTTT.